Listed below are T cell receptor beta chains from one sample, sequenced in a study of cytomegalovirus exposure and HLA in healthy donors. Sequenced by immunoSEQ multiplex PCR; TCRdb stores in-frame clones only, minus some. Seen here are under 130,000 clones, approximately 16% observed once, and the top ten hold 0.83%. Material: PBMCs. These receptors were obtained from a female donor in good health and CMV-seronegative. CDR3s include the opening cysteine and the closing phenylalanine or tryptophan. The D gene is left open where the match is weak. For some rows the clone size is stated as once, few or many, or as a class when expanded; others skip it.

v_call	cdr3_length	d_call	clone_size	j_call	cdr3_aa	cdr3_nt
TRBV13	16	TRBD2	few	TRBJ2-7	CASSFCLLAGDCEQYF	TGTGCCAGCAGCTTCTGCCTTCTAGCGGGAGACTGCGAGCAGTACTTC
TRBV7-9	15	TRBD1	few	TRBJ2-2	CASSLDREVAGELFF	TGTGCCAGCAGCTTGGACAGGGAAGTGGCCGGGGAGCTGTTTTTT
TRBV2	13	TRBD1	few	TRBJ2-7	CASSRDSSYEQYF	TGTGCCAGCAGTCGGGACAGCTCCTACGAGCAGTACTTC
TRBV27	15	TRBD1	-	TRBJ1-4	CASSLQGAWIGKLFF	TGTGCCAGCAGTCTACAGGGGGCCTGGATTGGAAAACTGTTTTTT
TRBV28	15	TRBD2	few	TRBJ2-1	CASGPGGRVYNEQFF	TGTGCCAGCGGCCCGGGCGGGAGGGTTTACAATGAGCAGTTCTTC
TRBV7-2	13	-	-	TRBJ2-7	CASSWPQGEEQYF	TGTGCCAGCAGCTGGCCACAGGGTGAGGAGCAGTACTTC
TRBV5-1	16	-	few	TRBJ2-3	CASSLDRRRGTDTQYF	TGCGCCAGCAGCTTAGATCGGCGGCGGGGCACAGATACGCAGTATTTT
TRBV2	14	-	few	TRBJ1-3	CASSLDSSGNTIYF	TGTGCCAGCAGCCTGGACAGCTCTGGAAACACCATATATTTT
TRBV7-9	13	TRBD1	-	TRBJ2-7	CASSLQGAGEQYF	TGTGCCAGCAGCTTACAGGGGGCAGGTGAGCAGTACTTC
TRBV18	15	TRBD1	-	TRBJ2-5	CASSPLTGGTETQYF	TGTGCCAGCTCACCATTAACAGGGGGCACAGAGACCCAGTACTTC
TRBV7-2	15	-	-	TRBJ2-3	CASSPSAGPTDTQYF	TGTGCCAGCAGCCCCTCCGCGGGGCCCACAGATACGCAGTATTTT
TRBV4-1	15	-	few	TRBJ1-4	CASSQEVVSNEKLFF	TGCGCCAGCAGCCAAGAAGTAGTATCTAATGAAAAACTGTTTTTT
TRBV4-3	16	-	-	TRBJ1-1	CASSQRPDSMNTEAFF	TGCGCCAGCAGCCAACGGCCGGACAGCATGAACACTGAAGCTTTCTTT
TRBV15	13	-	-	TRBJ1-1	CATSREGRTEAFF	TGTGCCACCAGCAGAGAGGGGAGAACTGAAGCTTTCTTT
TRBV14	16	-	-	TRBJ2-7	CASSQGRTKSLYEQYF	TGTGCCAGCAGCCAAGGCCGGACTAAATCTCTCTACGAGCAGTACTTC
TRBV10-3	15	-	few	TRBJ1-1	CAISDSAGLNTEAFF	TGTGCCATCAGTGATTCGGCAGGGCTGAACACTGAAGCTTTCTTT
TRBV5-6	13	TRBD1	-	TRBJ2-5	CASRRGQKETQYF	TGTGCCAGCAGAAGGGGACAGAAAGAGACCCAGTACTTC
TRBV6-5	15	-	-	TRBJ1-2	CASSYEQGIGYGYTF	TGTGCCAGCAGTTACGAACAGGGTATCGGCTATGGCTACACCTTC
TRBV25-1	18	-	-	TRBJ1-4	CASSDRREWWQGNEKLFF	TGTGCCAGCAGCGACCGGCGAGAGTGGTGGCAGGGGAATGAAAAACTGTTTTTT
TRBV25-1	17	TRBD2	few	TRBJ2-7	CASSESRRASGNYEQYF	TGTGCCAGCAGTGAATCCCGGAGGGCTAGCGGGAACTACGAGCAGTACTTC
TRBV7-2	17	-	few	TRBJ2-3	CASSLARLIPPTDTQYF	TGTGCCAGCAGCTTAGCGAGGCTCATACCCCCCACAGATACGCAGTATTTT
TRBV7-6	16	TRBD2	-	TRBJ2-1	CASSLVGGRAYNEQFF	TGTGCCAGCAGCTTAGTGGGAGGGCGGGCCTACAATGAGCAGTTCTTC
TRBV29-1	11	-	-	TRBJ1-2	CSVEDRGSYTF	TGCAGCGTTGAAGATCGGGGGAGCTACACCTTC
TRBV19	16	-	-	TRBJ2-2	CATTEKPTGNTGELFF	TGTGCCACCACGGAAAAACCCACAGGGAACACCGGGGAGCTGTTTTTT
TRBV4-3	18	TRBD2	-	TRBJ2-1	CASSQDRSGGVSYNEQFF	TGCGCCAGCAGCCAAGATAGAAGCGGGGGGGTCTCCTACAATGAGCAGTTCTTC
TRBV7-7	15	-	-	TRBJ2-7	CASSPQVGGMYEQYF	TGTGCTAGCAGCCCACAGGTCGGGGGTATGTACGAGCAGTACTTC
TRBV19	12	-	few	TRBJ2-5	CASSLGAETQYF	TGTGCCAGTAGTCTAGGGGCCGAGACCCAGTACTTC
TRBV14	12	-	-	TRBJ1-1	CASSGPYTEAFF	TGTGCCAGCAGCGGCCCGTACACTGAAGCTTTCTTT
TRBV19	15	-	few	TRBJ2-1	CASSMGGGVYNEQFF	TGTGCCAGTAGTATGGGAGGGGGGGTTTACAATGAGCAGTTCTTC
TRBV4-1	14	-	few	TRBJ2-1	CASSRTGRDNEQFF	TGCGCCAGCAGCCGGACAGGGAGGGACAATGAGCAGTTCTTC
TRBV6-1	16	TRBD1	once	TRBJ1-1	CASSEYRTGKNTEAFF	TGTGCCAGCAGTGAATACAGGACAGGAAAGAACACTGAAGCTTTCTTT
TRBV18	16	-	-	TRBJ2-7	CASSPSVGSSDYEQYF	TGTGCCAGCTCACCATCGGTTGGGTCAAGCGACTACGAGCAGTACTTC
TRBV1	18	-	few	TRBJ2-5	CTSSPGERGEGYQETQYF	TGCACCAGCAGCCCTGGGGAACGAGGGGAGGGGTACCAAGAGACCCAGTACTTC
TRBV6-1	15	TRBD1	few	TRBJ1-2	CASSERQGKNYGYTF	TGTGCCAGCAGTGAAAGACAGGGGAAGAACTATGGCTACACCTTC
TRBV13	15	TRBD2	-	TRBJ2-7	CASSIQRDSSYEQYF	TGTGCCAGCAGCATCCAGCGGGACTCCTCCTACGAGCAGTACTTC
TRBV6-1	16	TRBD1	few	TRBJ2-7	CASSEATGVLVYEQYF	TGTGCCAGCAGTGAAGCAACAGGGGTACTTGTCTACGAGCAGTACTTC
TRBV19	15	TRBD1	few	TRBJ1-5	CASSAQRTGSQPQHF	TGTGCCAGTAGTGCCCAAAGGACAGGGAGTCAGCCCCAGCATTTT
TRBV16	15	TRBD1	-	TRBJ2-7	CASSQWRQGANEQYF	TGTGCCAGCAGCCAATGGAGACAGGGGGCCAACGAGCAGTACTTC
TRBV7-2	14	TRBD1	-	TRBJ2-7	CASSNRDRGYEQYF	TGTGCCAGCAGCAACCGGGACAGGGGTTACGAGCAGTACTTC
TRBV28	13	-	-	TRBJ2-7	CASSLEGSGEQYF	TGTGCCAGCAGTTTGGAGGGTTCGGGCGAGCAGTACTTC
TRBV7-8	15	TRBD2	once	TRBJ2-7	CASSGPGLAAYEQYF	TGTGCCAGCAGCGGCCCGGGACTAGCGGCTTACGAGCAGTACTTC
TRBV29-1	14	TRBD1	-	TRBJ2-1	CSVRRGQGLGEQFF	TGCAGCGTGAGACGGGGACAGGGACTTGGTGAGCAGTTCTTC
TRBV5-1	13	-	few	TRBJ2-3	CASSSESTDTQYF	TGCGCCAGCAGTTCGGAGAGCACAGATACGCAGTATTTT
TRBV7-2	12	-	-	TRBJ1-2	CASSPGQQGYTF	TGTGCCAGCAGCCCCGGACAGCAGGGCTACACCTTC
TRBV10-3	15	TRBD2	-	TRBJ2-1	CAISDGGSSYNEQFF	TGTGCCATCAGTGACGGCGGGAGCTCCTACAATGAGCAGTTCTTC